This TCR beta chain came from a study of blood T cell repertoires in COVID-19 (dated by TCRdb to the early 2020s). Regarding the study in general: Collaborator samples came from the United States, Italy and Spain and covered acute and convalescent phases of COVID-19. The prospective study material was composed of cDNA or gDNA derived from T cells, B-cell-depleted T cells, or PBMCs. Deeply sampled blood TCRbeta repertoires from subjects exposed to, actively infected with, or recovered from COVID-19 were included in the dataset. The repertoires were released in a freely available public database meant as a resource for research on the immune response to SARS-CoV-2. The samples were drawn from two sources: the first 160 participants of the ongoing ImmuneRACE study, and over 950 subjects contributed by 6 global collaborators. Sample metadata almost always included a de-identified subject ID, COVID-19 status, age in years and sex. Where HLA class I and class II types were available, the types were taken from metadata supplied by the sample provider, not from assay-based typing.

At one collaborating source in Seattle, patients were enrolled during active infection and were followed longitudinally through the course of disease. Whole blood was collected in K2EDTA tubes by collaborating institutions according to the institutions' own protocols. For TCRbeta analysis, collaborators shipped samples in one of three forms: frozen whole blood, isolated PBMCs, or DNA extracted from either of those sample types. General findings and caveats noted by the study authors: Clinical and demographic metadata were provided uncurated, with the amount varying by source and participant.

This clone was found once. Its antigen is currently not known. Per-base quality was not reported, and no clone a single base away is much larger than it. The CDR3 spans 15 residues, from the cysteine through the phenylalanine. Here the CDR3 DNA is all that survives: 45 bases in frame from base 1. The germline V gene encodes CDR1 MNHEY and CDR2 SVGAGI. Between the V and J ends, shortened by 0 bases and 2 bases respectively, the junction contains 9 bases. TCRbeta CDR3 regions were amplified from genomic DNA using the immunoSEQ Assay, a bias-controlled multiplex PCR. Processing in the source paper ran as follows. Within the assay, amplification of reference gene primers was used to estimate how many nucleated cells each sample contained. To quantify the absolute abundance of each unique TCRbeta CDR3 rearrangement, sequence reads were collapsed and filtered. For each sample, productive Simpson clonality was calculated as the square root of Simpson's diversity index across productive rearrangements. The clones in this table, taken by TCRdb from immuneACCESS, are in-frame only. Not every clone is retained; where verified, under half of the shortfall comes from an unresolved V gene, and the cause of the rest is unknown. For V, J and clone size, that table is used; D and trimming come from the DNA. Recorded for this sample are around 400,000 clones; more than 70% of them occurred a single time. The biggest ten clones account for about 2.5% of the sample.

The rearranged segments are TRBV6-5 and TRBJ2-3, with a tentative D gene TRBD2 over 6 matching bases. The sequencing input was peripheral blood. The sequence was collected from a woman between 55 and 75 years old with COVID-19, enrolled during active disease. The base sequence is TGTGCCAGCAGTTACTCAGGGAGGAACACAGATACGCAGTATTTT. This translates into CASSYSGRNTDTQYF.